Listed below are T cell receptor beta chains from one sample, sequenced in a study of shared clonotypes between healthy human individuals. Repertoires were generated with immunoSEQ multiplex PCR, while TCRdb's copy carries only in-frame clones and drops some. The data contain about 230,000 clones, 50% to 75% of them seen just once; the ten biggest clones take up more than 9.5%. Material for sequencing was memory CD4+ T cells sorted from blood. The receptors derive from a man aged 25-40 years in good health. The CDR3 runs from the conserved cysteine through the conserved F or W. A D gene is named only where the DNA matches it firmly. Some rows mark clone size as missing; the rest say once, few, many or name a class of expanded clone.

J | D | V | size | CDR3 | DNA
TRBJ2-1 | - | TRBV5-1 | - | CASSLGGRVGNEQFF | TGCGCCAGCAGCTTGGGTGGCAGGGTTGGCAATGAGCAGTTCTTC
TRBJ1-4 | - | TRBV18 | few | CASSPRGSTNEKLFF | TGTGCCAGCTCACCAAGAGGCTCAACTAATGAAAAACTGTTTTTT
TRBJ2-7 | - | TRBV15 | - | CATSRTGNSYEQYF | TGTGCCACCAGCAGGACAGGAAACTCCTACGAGCAGTACTTC
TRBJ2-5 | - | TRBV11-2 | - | CASSLVATNQETQYF | TGTGCCAGCAGCTTGGTTGCCACAAATCAAGAGACCCAGTACTTC
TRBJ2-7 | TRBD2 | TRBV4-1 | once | CASSQTWAGLDFSEQYF | TGCGCCAGCAGCCAAACCTGGGCGGGACTAGATTTCTCCGAGCAGTACTTC
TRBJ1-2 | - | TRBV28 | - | CASRPAYGYTF | TGTGCCAGCAGGCCGGCTTATGGCTACACCTTC
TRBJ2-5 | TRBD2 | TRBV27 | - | CASSFRTSGTKETQYF | TGTGCCAGCAGTTTCCGGACTAGCGGAACCAAAGAGACCCAGTACTTC
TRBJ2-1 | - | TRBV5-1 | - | CASSFGGNSYNEQFF | TGCGCCAGCAGCTTCGGCGGGAACTCCTACAATGAGCAGTTCTTC
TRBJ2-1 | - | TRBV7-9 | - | CASRGEEGIYNEQFF | TGTGCCAGCAGAGGGGAGGAGGGCATTTACAATGAGCAGTTCTTC
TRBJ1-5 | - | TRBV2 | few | CASRWDTGNQPQHF | TGTGCCAGCAGATGGGACACCGGCAATCAGCCCCAGCATTTT
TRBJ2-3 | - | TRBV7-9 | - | CASSHGTDTQYF | TGTGCCAGCAGCCATGGCACAGATACGCAGTATTTT
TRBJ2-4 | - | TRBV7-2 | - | CASSTQFMDIQYF | TGTGCCAGCAGCACGCAGTTCATGGACATTCAGTACTTC
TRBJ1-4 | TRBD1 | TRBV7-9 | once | CASSREGGANEKLFF | TGTGCCAGCAGCCGTGAAGGGGGCGCCAATGAAAAACTGTTTTTT
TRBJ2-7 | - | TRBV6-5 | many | CASSYTNSQSGYEQYF | TGTGCCAGCAGTTACACCAATAGCCAATCGGGCTACGAGCAGTACTTC
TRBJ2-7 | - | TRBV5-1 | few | CASSLSGYEQYF | TGCGCCAGCAGCTTGTCTGGGTACGAGCAGTACTTC
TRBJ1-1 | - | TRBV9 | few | CASSVGGDEAFF | TGTGCCAGCAGCGTCGGGGGGGATGAAGCTTTCTTT
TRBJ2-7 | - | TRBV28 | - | CASATWGALGNEQYF | TGTGCCAGCGCAACCTGGGGGGCCCTCGGGAACGAGCAGTACTTC
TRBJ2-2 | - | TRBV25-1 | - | CASTRTDPDTGELFF | TGTGCCAGCACCAGGACCGACCCTGACACCGGGGAGCTGTTTTTT
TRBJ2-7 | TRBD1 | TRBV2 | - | CASSQRGDRISYEQYF | TGTGCCAGCAGTCAAAGAGGGGACAGGATCTCCTACGAGCAGTACTTC
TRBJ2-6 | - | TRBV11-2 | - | CASSLRAQGTPVLTF | TGTGCCAGCAGCTTACGGGCCCAGGGGACCCCCGTCCTGACTTTC
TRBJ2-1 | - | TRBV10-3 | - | CAIRVADSSYNEQFF | TGTGCCATCAGAGTAGCGGATAGCTCCTACAATGAGCAGTTCTTC
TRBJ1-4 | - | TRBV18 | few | CASSPLEKGLLFF | TGTGCCAGCTCACCTTTAGAGAAGGGTCTACTGTTTTTT
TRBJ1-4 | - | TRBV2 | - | CASKRTDATNEKLFF | TGTGCCAGCAAGAGGACAGATGCAACTAATGAAAAACTGTTTTTT
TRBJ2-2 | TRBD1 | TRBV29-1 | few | CSGVTGTGELFF | TGCAGCGGAGTGACAGGGACCGGGGAGCTGTTTTTT
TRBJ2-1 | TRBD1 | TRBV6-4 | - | CASSDTGGSYNEQFF | TGTGCCAGCAGTGACACAGGGGGTTCCTACAATGAGCAGTTCTTC
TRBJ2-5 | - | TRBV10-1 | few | CASSEGAETQYF | TGCGCCAGTTCTGAGGGAGCGGAGACCCAGTACTTC
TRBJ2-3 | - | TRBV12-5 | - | CASVYSGTDTQYF | TGTGCTAGTGTTTACAGTGGCACAGATACGCAGTATTTT
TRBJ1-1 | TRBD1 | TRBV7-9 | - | CASSSDRDRTEAFF | TGTGCCAGCAGCAGTGACAGGGATAGGACTGAAGCTTTCTTT
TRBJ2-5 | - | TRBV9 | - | CASSWRQGRETQYF | TGTGCCAGTAGTTGGCGGCAGGGGCGGGAGACCCAGTACTTC
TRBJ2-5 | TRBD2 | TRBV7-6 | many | CASGTRQGETQYF | TGTGCCAGCGGGACTAGGCAAGGAGAGACCCAGTACTTC
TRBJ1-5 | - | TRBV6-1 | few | CASSEYQPQHF | TGTGCCAGCAGTGAATATCAGCCCCAGCATTTT
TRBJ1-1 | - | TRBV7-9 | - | CASSLLMGSPGTEAFF | TGTGCCAGCAGCTTATTGATGGGGAGCCCGGGCACTGAAGCTTTCTTT
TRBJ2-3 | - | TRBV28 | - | CASSFFPGSSDTQYF | TGTGCCAGCAGTTTTTTTCCGGGAAGCTCAGATACGCAGTATTTT
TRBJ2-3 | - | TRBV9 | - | CASTRGRADTQYF | TGTGCCAGCACCCGGGGGCGAGCAGATACGCAGTATTTT
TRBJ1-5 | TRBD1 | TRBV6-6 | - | CASSASTGNQPQHF | TGTGCCAGCAGTGCCTCGACAGGGAATCAGCCCCAGCATTTT
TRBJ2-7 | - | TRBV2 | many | CASSLGGLDEQYF | TGTGCCAGCAGTTTAGGCGGCCTCGACGAGCAGTACTTC
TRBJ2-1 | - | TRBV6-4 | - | CASSEIGGSSRLDNEQFF | TGTGCCAGCAGTGAAATCGGCGGTAGCTCTCGGTTAGACAATGAGCAGTTCTTC
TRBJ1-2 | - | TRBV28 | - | CASSLSSAYGYTF | TGTGCCAGCAGTTTAAGTTCCGCCTATGGCTACACCTTC
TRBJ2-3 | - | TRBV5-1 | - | CASGKGDSTDTQYF | TGCGCCAGCGGAAAAGGTGATAGCACAGATACGCAGTATTTT
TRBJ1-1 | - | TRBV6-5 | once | CASSYAQTNTEAFF | TGTGCCAGCAGTTATGCACAGACGAACACTGAAGCTTTCTTT
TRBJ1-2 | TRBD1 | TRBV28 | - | CASSPATGRGYTF | TGTGCCAGCAGTCCCGCGACAGGGCGTGGCTACACCTTC
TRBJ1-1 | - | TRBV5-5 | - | CASSLHPSRAFF | TGTGCCAGCAGCTTGCACCCGTCGCGCGCTTTCTTT
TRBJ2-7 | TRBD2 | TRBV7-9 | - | CASSVAGVAYEQYF | TGTGCCAGCAGTGTAGCGGGAGTGGCCTACGAGCAGTACTTC
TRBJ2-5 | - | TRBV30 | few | CAWSVSRVQYF | TGTGCCTGGAGTGTAAGCAGGGTCCAGTACTTC
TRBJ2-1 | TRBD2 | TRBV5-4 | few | CASSRDYYNEQFF | TGTGCCAGCAGCCGGGACTATTACAATGAGCAGTTCTTC
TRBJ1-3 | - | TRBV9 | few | CASSPRGGNTIYF | TGTGCCAGCAGCCCGAGGGGTGGAAACACCATATATTTT